This TCR beta chain stems from a study of EBV T-cell therapy then PD-1 blockade in nasopharyngeal carcinoma (dated by TCRdb to about 2021). Measured from the cysteine to the phenylalanine, the CDR3 is 15 residues long. Here the CDR3 DNA is all that survives: 45 bases in frame from base 1. Relative to germline, V is 4 bases shorter and J is 9 bases shorter, with 20 bases between their ends. CDR1 and CDR2, per the germline V gene, are MNHEY and SVGAGI. Genomic DNA was extracted from sorted cells using the Qiagen DNeasy Kit. TCR beta chain deep sequencing was performed on the immunoSEQ platform. The authors' analysis ran thus. The immunoSEQ Analyzer software was used to analyze the repertoire data. TCRdb carries this immuneACCESS record with in-frame sequences only. Its versions omit some clonotypes, under half of them owing to an unresolved V gene in the studies checked, with the rest unexplained. V and J calls and clone size are those listed in that table; D and trimming were worked out from the DNA. The sample has approximately 13,000 clones on record, 84% of them singletons. The leading ten clones occupy 32% of the sample.

Taken with the paper, the label for treatment or condition translates to: AdE1-LMPpoly-expanded autologous EBV-specific T-cell therapy followed by anti-PD-1 nivolumab. In the case of this clone: No cognate antigen has been identified for it. Within one base of it there is no much larger clone, and no base qualities were kept.

This receptor chain uses TRBV6-5 and TRBJ2-3; D gene: possibly TRBD2, on 6 matching bases. Here the sequenced sample was CD8+ T cells from blood, taken at approximately day 100 from a patient whose treatment included autologous EBV-specific T cells and nivolumab. The TCR sequence derives from a man aged 40-55 years with nasopharyngeal carcinoma. The CDR3 reads CASSWGVGRPVTQYF. The sequence in DNA is TGTGCCAGCAGTTGGGGGGTTGGTCGACCTGTCACGCAGTATTTT.